These 6 T cell receptor beta chains were sequenced from one sample in a study of blood T cells in healthy people across ages (dated by TCRdb to the mid-2010s). Receptors were amplified or captured by 5' RACE. The reads were generated on an Illumina HiSeq 2500. A second PCR of roughly 6 to 11 cycles was run with a J-beta primer mix and a sample-barcoded 5' primer. TCRdb cleaned the public reads at Q25 with fastp, built clones with MiXCR and kept in-frame beta chains. Every CDR3 protein is listed once, alongside the most common genes and DNA of its rows. The sample data list roughly 700,000 distinct CDR3 sequences, and around 32% of these were observed just once. The top ten clonotypes cover 15% to 17% of the sample. The sequencing input was blood. The receptors shown here come from a woman aged 80 or over in good health. Donor details come from another sample of the same person, matched by shared clones.

The sample holds many counts of this clonotype. The J gene is TRBJ2-3, the V gene TRBV6-2 or TRBV6-3; maybe TRBD1 (5 bases). The germline CDR1 and CDR2 sequences are MNHEY and SVGEGT. The V end lost 2 bases, the J end lost 2 bases, and 11 bases lay between the germline ends. The CDR3 runs 15 residues. The CDR3 protein is CASSYVSRATDTQYF. The DNA for the CDR3 is TGTGCCAGCAGTTACGTCTCCAGGGCCACAGATACGCAGTATTTT.

In the case of this clonotype: A much more abundant neighbour one base away suggests this may be a read error. The chain carries TRBV20-1 and TRBJ2-7; D is perhaps TRBD2 (7 bases). With 5 bases removed from V and 7 bases from J, the gap between germline ends came to 21 bases. The CDR3 totals 14 residues. Germline loops: CDR1 DFQATT, CDR2 SNEGSKA (reference sequence). CDR3 sequence (DNA): TGCAGTGCTTTGGGTGGGCGGGGGCAGAATGAGCAGTACTTC. Amino acid sequence: CSALGGRGQNEQYF.

V is TRBV7-2 and J is TRBJ2-4, with D uncertain. There are 12 residues in the CDR3. Per the germline V gene, CDR1 is SGHTA and CDR2 is FQGNSA. Trimming took 4 bases from V and 6 from J, leaving 7 bases between them. CDR3 sequence (DNA): TGTGCCAGCAGCTCGGACGGAAACATTCAGTACTTC. It specifies CASSSDGNIQYF.

This clonotype was counted between two and nine times. The chain carries TRBV28 and TRBJ2-5; 7 bases are a match to TRBD1. In germline, CDR1 is MDHEN, CDR2 SYDVKM. V trimming: 2 bases; J trimming: 4 bases; junction bases outside the gene matches: 7. CDR3 length: 15 amino acids. The CDR3 DNA reads TGTGCCAGCAGTTTAACAGGGGCAGTGGCAGAGACCCAGTACTTC. Its translation is CASSLTGAVAETQYF.

This clonotype was counted at least ten times. This chain links TRBV9 with TRBJ2-1; 7 bases match TRBD2. Per the germline V gene, CDR1 is SGDLS and CDR2 is YYNGEE. The CDR3 is 18 amino acids. With V trimmed by 3 bases and J by 6 bases, 18 bases remained unmatched. The CDR3 sequence is CASSARASAGWGGNEQFF. The CDR3 coding sequence is TGTGCCAGCAGCGCTCGCGCCTCGGCGGGCTGGGGGGGCAATGAGCAGTTCTTC. Full variable domain (remainder filled in from reference TRBV9 and TRBJ2-1): DSGVTQTPKHLITATGQRVTLRCSPRSGDLSVYWYQQSLDQGLQFLIQYYNGEERAKGNILERFSAQQFPDLHSELNLSSLELGDSALYFCASSARASAGWGGNEQFFGPGTRLTVL.

This clonotype has ten or more counts. The chain is built from TRBV9 and TRBJ2-5, with 11 bases aligning to TRBD1. From germline, CDR1 is SGDLS and CDR2 YYNGEE. This CDR3 has 16 residues. V was pared by 3 bases and J by 1 base, with 5 bases of the junction left unmatched. CDR3 sequence (DNA): TGTGCCAGCAGCGCGGGGACAGGGGGGGCCCAAGAGACCCAGTACTTC. Its translation is CASSAGTGGAQETQYF. Full variable domain (rest looked up from reference TRBV9 and TRBJ2-5): DSGVTQTPKHLITATGQRVTLRCSPRSGDLSVYWYQQSLDQGLQFLIQYYNGEERAKGNILERFSAQQFPDLHSELNLSSLELGDSALYFCASSAGTGGAQETQYFGPGTRLLVL.